Below are 20 T cell receptor beta chains sequenced from a single sample in a study of CD8+ T cells in alopecia areata. Treatment meaning: oral pan-JAK inhibitor, 5-10 mg twice daily. Following RNA extraction, reverse transcription yielded cDNA that acted as the sequencing template. Clones were read by immunoSEQ multiplex PCR, and TCRdb kept only the in-frame ones, dropping some. Of roughly 120,000 clones detected, about three fifths appear once; the ten largest clones hold 10% to 15%. Specimen: CD8+ T cells sorted from blood, collected at week 24, from a patient treated with tofacitinib. The receptors were gathered from a human donor with alopecia areata.

This chain joins TRBV7-9 and TRBJ2-6; no clear D. CDR3 length equals 17 residues. V shed 3 bases and J shed 2 bases, with 14 bases lying between them. In germline, CDR1 is SEHNR, CDR2 FQNEAQ (reference sequence). CDR3 DNA: TGTGCCAGCAGCTTCGGCGGAGAGCACCCTGGGGCCAACGTCCTGACTTTC. Protein: CASSFGGEHPGANVLTF.

The table lists this clone with a few counts. The DNA for the CDR3 is TGTGCCAGCCCCACAAGGGGGGCTTCGGTCGAGCAGTACTTC. Translated: CASPTRGASVEQYF. The chain employs TRBV9 and TRBJ2-7; possibly TRBD1 or TRBD2 for D (6 bases each). The CDR3 extends over 14 amino acids. Germline assignment: CDR1 SGDLS and CDR2 YYNGEE. The V end was cut by 7 bases, the J end by 6 bases, with 20 bases between.

This chain joins TRBV6-1 and TRBJ1-2; 7 bases are shared with TRBD1. Germline CDR1 and CDR2: MNHNS and SASEGT. This CDR3 contains 15 residues. With 5 bases clipped from V and 3 bases from J, the junction kept 9 bases outside the gene matches. In DNA, the CDR3 is TGTGCCAGCAGTTCCAGGGGGGTACGTGACTATGGCTACACCTTC. This codes for CASSSRGVRDYGYTF.

This clone was seen more than once but under ten times. J is TRBJ1-1 and V is TRBV6-5; 8 bases agree with TRBD1. The CDR3 extends over 14 amino acids. V lost 10 bases to trimming and J lost 2 bases; unmatched junction nucleotides: 9. Germline V gives CDR1 MNHEY, CDR2 SVGAGI. CDR3 protein: CATHRTGLNTEAFF. The CDR3 region has the DNA TGTGCCACCCACCGGACAGGGCTTAACACTGAAGCTTTCTTT.

The V call is TRBV2, the J call TRBJ1-1; no definite D call. CDR1 and CDR2 (germline): SNHLY, FYNNEI. The CDR3 spans 12 residues. V was clipped by 8 bases and J by 1 base, with 8 bases between them. The CDR3 DNA sequence: TGTGCCAGCGTTCCGGGGAACACTGAAGCTTTCTTT. As protein: CASVPGNTEAFF.

This CDR3 is CASSWGTQETQYF. The CDR3, as DNA: TGTGCCAGCAGCTGGGGGACTCAAGAGACCCAGTACTTC. The chain employs TRBV5-6 and TRBJ2-5; D possibly corresponds to TRBD2 (6 bases). CDR1 SGHDT and CDR2 YYEEEE come from the germline V gene. The V and J ends lost 3 bases and 2 bases respectively, with 8 bases between them. This CDR3 spans 13 amino acids.

CDR3 loop: CASQSASSHTEAFF. CDR3 DNA: TGTGCCAGCCAGTCGGCCTCGAGCCACACTGAAGCTTTCTTT. The rearrangement links TRBV7-9 to TRBJ1-1; D gene ambiguous. The CDR3 extends over 14 amino acids. V lost 8 bases and J 3 bases, leaving 16 bases between the germline ends. CDR1 is SEHNR, CDR2 FQNEAQ, per germline (reference sequence).

This chain joins TRBV4-2 and TRBJ1-1; D is ambiguous. Germline loops: CDR1 LGHNA, CDR2 YNFKEQ. The CDR3 loop spans 15 amino acids. The ends were cut back, 3 bases at V and 8 bases at J, with 19 bases in the middle. The CDR3 bases are TGTGCCAGCAGCCACCCCCAATCGGGCTTCGGCGAAGCTTTCTTT. It encodes CASSHPQSGFGEAFF.

This clone has a handful of counts. The gene calls are TRBV9 and TRBJ2-5; D is perhaps TRBD1 (6 bases). Per the germline V gene, CDR1 is SGDLS and CDR2 is YYNGEE. Deletions cut 4 bases from V and 4 bases from J, with 17 bases between. The length of the CDR3 is 15 residues. DNA of the CDR3: TGTGCCAGCAGCCCCCAACAGGGATATGGAGAGACCCAGTACTTC. Its protein is CASSPQQGYGETQYF.

V is TRBV13 and J is TRBJ2-1; D may be TRBD1 (5 bases). Germline CDR1 reads PRHDT; CDR2 reads FYEKMQ (reference sequence). Deletions cut 3 bases from V and 6 bases from J, with 9 bases between. The CDR3 runs 13 residues. The CDR3 sequence is CASSFDRGNEQFF. DNA for the CDR3: TGTGCCAGCAGCTTCGACAGAGGCAATGAGCAGTTCTTC.

The chain recombines TRBV5-6 with TRBJ1-1, with TRBD1 matching over 7 bases. The length of the CDR3 is 16 residues. Looked up from germline, CDR1 is SGHDT and CDR2 is YYEEEE. Germline trimming cut 4 bases from V and 0 bases from J; bases unmatched to any gene: 9. DNA for the CDR3: TGTGCCAGCAGCCCGGAACCCAGGGGGATGAACACTGAAGCTTTCTTT. It translates to CASSPEPRGMNTEAFF.

The genes are TRBV4-1 and TRBJ2-1, with a weak D call TRBD2 (7 bases). CDR3 length equals 16 residues. Trimming cost V 0 bases and J 2 bases, with 11 bases left between them. Germline-derived CDR1 and CDR2 are MGHRA and YSYEKL. The CDR3 DNA sequence: TGCGCCAGCAGCCAAGATAGGGGGGGCCCCTACAATGAGCAGTTCTTC. It is translated as CASSQDRGGPYNEQFF.

The J gene is TRBJ2-5, the V gene TRBV18; 8 positions match TRBD1. The V gene end was trimmed by 5 bases and the J gene end by 3 bases; junction bases not matched to a gene: 8. Germline CDR1 and CDR2: KGHSH and LQKENI. The CDR3 length is 15 residues. DNA of the CDR3: TGTGCCAGCTCATCAGACAGGGGAAGTGAAGAGACCCAGTACTTC. Protein product: CASSSDRGSEETQYF.

V is TRBV10-2 and J is TRBJ2-4; D is undetermined. From germline, CDR1 is WSHSY and CDR2 SAAADI. The CDR3 has 14 residues. V lost 6 bases and J 6 bases, leaving 15 bases between the germline ends. The CDR3 DNA follows: TGCGCCAGCAGCATCCGACCCCATCCAAACATTCAGTACTTC. Translating it yields CASSIRPHPNIQYF.

V is TRBV29-1 and J is TRBJ1-1, with D perhaps matching TRBD1 (5 bases). The V gene's germline CDR1 is SQVTM and CDR2 ANQGSEA. V was cut by 5 bases and J by 8 bases, with 12 bases left in between. The CDR3 loop spans 11 amino acids. CDR3 region: CSVWGESEAFF. The CDR3 DNA follows: TGCAGCGTTTGGGGGGAGAGCGAAGCTTTCTTT.

For the CDR3, the DNA is TGTGCCAGCAGTTACGCAGCAACTGGGTGGGACTACGAGCAGTACTTC. It is translated as CASSYAATGWDYEQYF. The chain has TRBV6-5 and TRBJ2-7; D call uncertain. The CDR3 totals 16 residues. Germline V gives CDR1 MNHEY, CDR2 SVGAGI. V dropped 2 bases and J dropped 3 bases, with 17 bases sitting between them.

By frequency in the sample, this clone is medium-sized. The chain joins TRBV19 to TRBJ1-1, with unresolved D. Trimming took 4 bases from V and 6 from J, leaving 15 bases between them. Looked up from germline, CDR1 is LNHDA and CDR2 is SQIVND (reference sequence). The CDR3 has 14 residues. The CDR3: CASSKRQEWAEAFF. The CDR3, as DNA: TGTGCCAGTAGTAAAAGGCAGGAGTGGGCTGAAGCTTTCTTT.

The V call is TRBV12-5, the J call TRBJ2-1; D perhaps matches TRBD2 (5 bases). Looked up from germline, CDR1 is LGHNT and CDR2 is FRNRAP. The V end was cut by 5 bases, the J end by 5 bases, with 16 bases between. The CDR3 consists of 15 residues. The CDR3 bases are TGTGCTAGTGGTACCCGCCAGCGGAGCAACAATGAGCAGTTCTTC. This sequence encodes CASGTRQRSNNEQFF.

The gene calls are TRBV15 and TRBJ2-7; D not certain. The CDR3 runs 13 residues. V dropped 3 bases and J dropped 1 base, with 7 bases sitting between them. Germline V gene sequence: CDR1 LNHNV, CDR2 YYDKDF (reference sequence). The CDR3 DNA is TGTGCCACCAGCAGGGCAGAATCCTACGAGCAGTACTTC. Residues: CATSRAESYEQYF.

In this sample, this clone turned up once. CDR3 amino acids: CASSLPYNEQFF. For the CDR3, the DNA is TGTGCCAGCAGTCTTCCCTACAATGAGCAGTTCTTC. The V gene is TRBV7-9, the J gene TRBJ2-1; unclear D gene. The CDR3 has 12 amino acids. Trimming removed 6 bases from V and 2 bases from J, with 5 bases in between. From germline, CDR1 is SEHNR and CDR2 FQNEAQ (reference sequence). Drawing the rest from reference TRBV7-9 and TRBJ2-1, the complete variable domain is DTGVSQNPRHKITKRGQNVTFRCDPISEHNRLYWYRQTLGQGPEFLTYFQNEAQLEKSRLLSDRFSAERPKGSFSTLEIQRTEQGDSAMYLCASSLPYNEQFFGPGTRLTVL.